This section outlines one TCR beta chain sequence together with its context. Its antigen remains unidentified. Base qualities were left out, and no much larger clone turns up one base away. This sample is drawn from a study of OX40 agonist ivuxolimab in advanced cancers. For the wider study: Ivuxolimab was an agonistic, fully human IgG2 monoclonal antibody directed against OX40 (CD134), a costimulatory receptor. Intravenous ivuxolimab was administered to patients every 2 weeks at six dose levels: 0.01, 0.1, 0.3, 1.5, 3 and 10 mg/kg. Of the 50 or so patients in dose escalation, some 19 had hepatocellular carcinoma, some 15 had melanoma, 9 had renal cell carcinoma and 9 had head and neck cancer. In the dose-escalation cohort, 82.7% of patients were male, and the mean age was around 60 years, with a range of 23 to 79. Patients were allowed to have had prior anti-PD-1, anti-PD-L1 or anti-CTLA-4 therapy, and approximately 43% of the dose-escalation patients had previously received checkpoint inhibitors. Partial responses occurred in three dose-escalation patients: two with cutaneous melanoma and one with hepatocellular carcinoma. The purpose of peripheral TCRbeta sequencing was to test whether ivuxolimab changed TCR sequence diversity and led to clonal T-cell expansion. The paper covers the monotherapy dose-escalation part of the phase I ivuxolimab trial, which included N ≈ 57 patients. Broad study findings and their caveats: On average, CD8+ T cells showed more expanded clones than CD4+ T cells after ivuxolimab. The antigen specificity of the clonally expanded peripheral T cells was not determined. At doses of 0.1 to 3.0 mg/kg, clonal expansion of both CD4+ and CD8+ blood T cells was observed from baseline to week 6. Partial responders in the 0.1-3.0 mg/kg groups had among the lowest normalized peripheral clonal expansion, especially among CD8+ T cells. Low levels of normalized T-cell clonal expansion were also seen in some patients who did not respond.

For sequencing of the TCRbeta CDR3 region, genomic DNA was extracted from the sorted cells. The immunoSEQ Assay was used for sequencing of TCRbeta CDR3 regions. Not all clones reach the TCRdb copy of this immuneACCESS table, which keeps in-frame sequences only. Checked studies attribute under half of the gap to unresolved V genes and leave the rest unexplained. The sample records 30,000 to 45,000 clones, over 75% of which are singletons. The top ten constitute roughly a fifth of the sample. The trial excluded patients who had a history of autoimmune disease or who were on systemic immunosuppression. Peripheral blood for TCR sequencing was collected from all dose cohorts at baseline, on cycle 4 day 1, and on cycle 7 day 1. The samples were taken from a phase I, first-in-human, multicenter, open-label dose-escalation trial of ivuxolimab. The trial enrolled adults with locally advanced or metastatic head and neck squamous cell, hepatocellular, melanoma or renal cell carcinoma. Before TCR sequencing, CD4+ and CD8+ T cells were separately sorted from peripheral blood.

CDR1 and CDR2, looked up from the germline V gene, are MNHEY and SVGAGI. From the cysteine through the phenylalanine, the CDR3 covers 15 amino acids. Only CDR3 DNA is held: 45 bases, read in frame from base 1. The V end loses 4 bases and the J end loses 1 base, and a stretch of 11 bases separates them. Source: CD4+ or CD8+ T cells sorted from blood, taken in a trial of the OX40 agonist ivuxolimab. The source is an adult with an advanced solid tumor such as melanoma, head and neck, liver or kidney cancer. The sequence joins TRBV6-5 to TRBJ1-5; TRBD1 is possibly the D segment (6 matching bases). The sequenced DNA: TGTGCCAGCAGTTCTGGACAGCTAAGCAATCAGCCCCAGCATTTT. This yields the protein CASSSGQLSNQPQHF.